Below, one T cell receptor beta chain is given with its context. Its antigen is currently unknown. The J segment lost 6 bases and the V segment lost 2 bases, leaving 5 bases of the junction unmatched. This CDR3 is 15 amino acids long. The germline V gene encodes CDR1 SGHTA and CDR2 FQGNSA. Following extraction, RNA underwent reverse transcription to cDNA, which served as the sequencing template. Some clones are missing from TCRdb's copy, which holds only in-frame ones; the method was immunoSEQ multiplex PCR. The sample has approximately 130,000 clones; around 60% are singletons. The data derive from a study of CD8+ T cells in alopecia areata. Across the whole study: Patients in the treated group were given tofacitinib by mouth, 5 to 10 mg twice a day. The investigators scored severity in treated patients by the percentage of affected scalp area.

Study-wide results and caveats: Many expanded lesional clones persisted during tofacitinib (in both scalp and blood).

Treatment specified: oral pan-JAK inhibitor, 5-10 mg twice daily. The specimen comprised CD4+ T cells sorted from blood, sampled at week 4, from a patient treated with tofacitinib. V gene TRBV7-2 combines with J gene TRBJ2-2, with TRBD2 identical over 8 bases. This clonotype originated in a human donor with alopecia areata. The CDR3 sequence is CASSLQAGVPGELFF. CDR3 nucleotide sequence: TGTGCCAGCAGCTTACAAGCGGGAGTACCCGGGGAGCTGTTTTTT. Drawing the rest from reference TRBV7-2 and TRBJ2-2, the complete variable domain is GAGVSQSPSNKVTEKGKDVELRCDPISGHTALYWYRQSLGQGLEFLIYFQGNSAPDKSGLPSDRFSAERTGGSVSTLTIQRTQQEDSAVYLCASSLQAGVPGELFFGEGSRLTVL.